The text below deals with one T cell receptor beta chain. What it recognizes is unknown. The sample comes from a study of T cells expressing NK-cell markers. Turning to the study itself: One of the eight sequenced donors was seronegative, whereas the other seven were HCMV-seropositive. Findings and caveats of the study: Each of a handful of donors carried dominant NKG2C+ clonotypes accounting for about 1.0-8% of CD8+ T cells.

Looked up from germline, CDR1 is ENHRY and CDR2 is SYGVKD. CDR3 size: 15 residues. The authors made TCR beta cDNA libraries by 5'RACE template switching. This switching added a universal primer site and UMIs. Using the 5' RACE reads, TCRdb records one entry per CDR3 protein without DNA. Its table lists 400,000 or so distinct CDR3 sequences. The chain combines TRBV10-3 with TRBJ1-1. This TCR was recovered from a woman aged 45 to 65 in good health. Input material: blood T cells: a sorted CD56 or NKG2C T cell subset, CD4+ or CD8+ T cells, or bulk PBMC T cells (not recorded which). CDR3 residues: CAISESGQLNTEAFF.